Given below is one T cell receptor (beta chain) in context. The data were obtained in a study of blood T cell repertoires in COVID-19. Profiling relied on immunoSEQ multiplex PCR, and the TCRdb table lists in-frame clones only, not all of them. Among about 210,000 clones, approximately 82% were seen once, and the ten largest hold approximately 7.4%. The ends were cut back, 4 bases at V and 3 bases at J, with 13 bases in the middle. Germline V gene lookup returns CDR1 SGHTA and CDR2 FQGNSA. This CDR3 has 14 residues. Sequencing was done on a sample of peripheral blood. The origin of this receptor is a woman aged 50 to 60 with acute or convalescent COVID-19. This rearrangement joins TRBV7-2 to TRBJ2-7; D call uncertain. CDR3: CASSSRLVYYEQYF. The CDR3 DNA reads TGTGCCAGCAGCTCTAGACTGGTCTACTACGAGCAGTACTTC.